The 10 T cell receptor beta chains below were found in one sample sequenced in a study of T-cell memory formation after mild COVID-19. TCRdb ran MiXCR on the 5' RACE reads and lists one entry per CDR3 protein. The sample yields under 300,000 distinct CDR3 sequences, about 16% seen once. The sample was PBMCs or a T cell subset sorted from them (not recorded which). The receptors here all came from a man aged 18 to 30 who had mild COVID-19 (a few samples of this study predate the infection). Cell type and time point are not known.

This clonotype was seen only a few times. At one of its ends the junction is not consistent with the germline gene, which may arise from a read error. The chain uses TRBV4-3 and TRBJ2-7, with 9 bases that match TRBD2. The germline CDR1 and CDR2 sequences are LGHNA and YSLEER. The CDR3 runs to 16 residues. CDR3 region: CASSQGTSVSSYEQHF. The CDR3 region has the DNA TGCGCCAGCAGCCAAGGGACTAGCGTGAGCTCCTACGAGCAGCACTTC.

This clonotype was detected only a few times. The chain is built from TRBV4-3 and TRBJ2-2, with a tentative D call TRBD2 (7 bases). The germline gives CDR1 LGHNA, CDR2 YSLEER. CDR3 length: 18 residues. Between the trimmed V and J ends, which lost 4 bases and 7 bases, there was a span of 25 bases. The CDR3 is CASSRPIGRGGADGELFF. The CDR3 nucleotides read TGCGCCAGCAGCCGCCCAATCGGCCGAGGGGGGGCGGACGGGGAGCTGTTTTTT.

The chain is built from TRBV12-3 or TRBV12-4 and TRBJ1-2, with D perhaps matching TRBD1 (5 bases). This CDR3 has 20 amino acids. V was trimmed by 5 bases and J by 3 bases, leaving 31 bases between them. CDR3 in amino acids: CASSPDIWTRRPPADYGYTF. In nucleotides, the CDR3 is TGTGCCAGCAGTCCCGATATCTGGACAAGACGACCCCCTGCCGACTATGGCTACACCTTC.

This clonotype was seen a few times. CDR3 in DNA: TGTGCCTGGAGTCGAGGACTAGCGGGGGGCACAGATACGCAGTATTTT. It translates to CAWSRGLAGGTDTQYF. The chain joins TRBV30 to TRBJ2-3; 13 positions agree with TRBD2. Trimming cost V 2 bases and J 1 base; bases outside gene matches: 3. The CDR3 extends over 16 amino acids. CDR1 and CDR2 (germline): GTSNPN, SVGIG (reference sequence).

This chain connects TRBV9 to TRBJ2-3; D gene unclear. The CDR3 covers 13 residues. Trimming cost V 0 bases and J 0 bases, with 2 bases left between them. Germline-derived CDR1 and CDR2 are SGDLS and YYNGEE. CDR3: CASSVESTDTQYF. CDR3 sequence (DNA): TGTGCCAGCAGCGTAGAGAGCACAGATACGCAGTATTTT.

The table lists this clonotype with a few counts. The chain recombines TRBV19 with TRBJ1-5, with a weak D call TRBD1 (5 bases). This CDR3 contains 15 residues. V lost 5 bases and J lost 0, with 11 bases in between. The germline V gene encodes CDR1 LNHDA and CDR2 SQIVND (reference sequence). The CDR3 loop reads CASSPTAHSNQPQHF. The CDR3 DNA is TGTGCCAGTAGTCCGACAGCCCATAGCAATCAGCCCCAGCATTTT.

The rearrangement joins TRBV12-5 to TRBJ2-7, with 10 bases matching TRBD1. Germline CDR1 LGHNT, CDR2 FRNRAP. CDR3 size: 15 residues. The trim removed 4 bases at V and 6 bases at J, leaving 9 bases unmatched. CDR3 sequence reads: CASGWHAGQGPEQYF. DNA of the CDR3: TGTGCTAGTGGTTGGCACGCGGGACAGGGGCCCGAGCAGTACTTC.

By its share, this clonotype is medium-sized. The rearrangement joins TRBV5-1 to TRBJ2-7; maybe TRBD2 (6 bases). Deletions cut 0 bases from V and 5 bases from J, with 21 bases between. CDR3 length: 17 residues. Germline V CDR1 and CDR2: SGHRS, YFSETQ. This CDR3 reads CASSLGWASGGKDEQYF. The DNA for the CDR3 is TGCGCCAGCAGCTTGGGATGGGCGTCTGGGGGGAAGGACGAGCAGTACTTC.

This clonotype was observed a handful of times. The CDR3 loop is CAISGLAGGLGSPLHF. CDR3 nucleotides: TGTGCCATCAGTGGTTTAGCAGGGGGTCTCGGGTCACCCCTCCACTTT. This sequence joins TRBV10-3 and TRBJ1-6; 7 bases fit TRBD1. J was trimmed by 10 bases and V by 4 bases; bases with no gene match: 13. CDR1 is ENHRY, CDR2 SYGVKD, per germline. CDR3 length: 16 residues.

V is TRBV9 and J is TRBJ1-6; D call uncertain. Germline CDR1 and CDR2: SGDLS and YYNGEE. This CDR3 has 13 amino acids. V lost 0 bases, J lost 7 bases, and 5 bases lay in between. The CDR3 DNA follows: TGTGCCAGCAGCGTAGGCCCAAATTCACCCCTCCACTTT. It translates to CASSVGPNSPLHF.